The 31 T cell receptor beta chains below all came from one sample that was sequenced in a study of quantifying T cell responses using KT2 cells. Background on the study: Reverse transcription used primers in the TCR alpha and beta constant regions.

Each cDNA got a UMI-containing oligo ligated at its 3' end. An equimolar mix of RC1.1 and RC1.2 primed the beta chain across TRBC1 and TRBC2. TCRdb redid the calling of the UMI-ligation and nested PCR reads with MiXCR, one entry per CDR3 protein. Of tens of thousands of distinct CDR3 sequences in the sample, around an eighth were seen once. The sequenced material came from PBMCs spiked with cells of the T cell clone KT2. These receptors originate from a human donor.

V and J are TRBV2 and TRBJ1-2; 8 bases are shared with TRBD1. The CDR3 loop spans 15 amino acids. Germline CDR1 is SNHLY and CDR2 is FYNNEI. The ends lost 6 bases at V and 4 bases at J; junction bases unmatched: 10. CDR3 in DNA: TGTGCCAGCAGGTCCGGACAGGGATTAATCTATGGCTACACCTTC. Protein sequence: CASRSGQGLIYGYTF.

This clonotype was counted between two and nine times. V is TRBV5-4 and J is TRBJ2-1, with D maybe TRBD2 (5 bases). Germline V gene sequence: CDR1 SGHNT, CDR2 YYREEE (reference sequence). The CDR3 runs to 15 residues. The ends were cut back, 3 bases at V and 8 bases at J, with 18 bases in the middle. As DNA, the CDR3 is TGTGCCAGCAGCTCCCCGGGGATTCGCTCGTATGAGCAGTTCTTC. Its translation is CASSSPGIRSYEQFF.

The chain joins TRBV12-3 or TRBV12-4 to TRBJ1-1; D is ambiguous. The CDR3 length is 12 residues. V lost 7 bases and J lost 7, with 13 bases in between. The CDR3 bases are TGTGCCAGCATGGGCGGCAATGGTGAAGCTTTCTTT. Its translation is CASMGGNGEAFF.

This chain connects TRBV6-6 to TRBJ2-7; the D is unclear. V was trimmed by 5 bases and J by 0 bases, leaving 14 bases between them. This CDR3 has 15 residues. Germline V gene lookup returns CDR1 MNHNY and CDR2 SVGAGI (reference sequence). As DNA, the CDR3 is TGTGCCAGCAGTGTAACGGGTCTTAACTCCTACGAGCAGTACTTC. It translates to CASSVTGLNSYEQYF.

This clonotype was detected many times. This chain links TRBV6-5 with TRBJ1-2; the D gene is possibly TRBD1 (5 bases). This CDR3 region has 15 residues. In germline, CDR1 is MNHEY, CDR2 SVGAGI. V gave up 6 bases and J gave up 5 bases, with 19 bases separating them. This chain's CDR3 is CASSSGARSVYGYTF. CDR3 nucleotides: TGTGCCAGCAGCTCTGGGGCGAGGAGCGTATATGGCTACACCTTC.

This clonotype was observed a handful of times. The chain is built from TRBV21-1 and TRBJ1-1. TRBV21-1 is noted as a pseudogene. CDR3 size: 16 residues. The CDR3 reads CASSQKGPGLNTEAFF. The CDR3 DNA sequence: TGTGCCAGCAGTCAAAAGGGCCCAGGGTTGAACACTGAAGCTTTCTTT.

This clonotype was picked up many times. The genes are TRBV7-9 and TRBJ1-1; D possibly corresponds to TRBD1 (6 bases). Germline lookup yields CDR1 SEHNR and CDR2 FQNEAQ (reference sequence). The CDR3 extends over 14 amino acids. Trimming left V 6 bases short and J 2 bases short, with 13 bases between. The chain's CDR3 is CASSPRTANTEAFF. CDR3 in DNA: TGTGCCAGCAGTCCGAGGACAGCCAACACTGAAGCTTTCTTT.

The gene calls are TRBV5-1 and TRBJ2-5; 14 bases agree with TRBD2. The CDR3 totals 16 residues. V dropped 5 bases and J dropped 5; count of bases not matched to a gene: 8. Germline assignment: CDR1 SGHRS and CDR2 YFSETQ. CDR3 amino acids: CASRRGTSGSRETQYF. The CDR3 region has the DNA TGCGCCAGCAGACGAGGGACTAGCGGGAGTCGTGAGACCCAGTACTTC. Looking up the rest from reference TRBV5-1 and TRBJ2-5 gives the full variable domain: KAGVTQTPRYLIKTRGQQVTLSCSPISGHRSVSWYQQTPGQGLQFLFEYFSETQRNKGNFPGRFSGRQFSNSRSEMNVSTLELGDSALYLCASRRGTSGSRETQYFGPGTRLLVL.

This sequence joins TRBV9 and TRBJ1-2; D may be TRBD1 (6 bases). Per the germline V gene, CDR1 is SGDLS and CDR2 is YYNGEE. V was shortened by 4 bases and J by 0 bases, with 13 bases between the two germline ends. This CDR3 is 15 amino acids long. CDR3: CASSPPGQANYGYTF. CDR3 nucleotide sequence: TGTGCCAGCAGCCCACCGGGACAAGCTAACTATGGCTACACCTTC.

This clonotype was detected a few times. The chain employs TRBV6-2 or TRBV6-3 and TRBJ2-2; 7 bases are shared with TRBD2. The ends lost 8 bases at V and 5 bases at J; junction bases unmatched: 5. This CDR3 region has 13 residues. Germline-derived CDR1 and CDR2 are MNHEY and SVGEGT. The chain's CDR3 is CASGRRETGELFF. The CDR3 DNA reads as TGTGCCAGCGGTCGGCGGGAGACCGGGGAGCTGTTTTTT.

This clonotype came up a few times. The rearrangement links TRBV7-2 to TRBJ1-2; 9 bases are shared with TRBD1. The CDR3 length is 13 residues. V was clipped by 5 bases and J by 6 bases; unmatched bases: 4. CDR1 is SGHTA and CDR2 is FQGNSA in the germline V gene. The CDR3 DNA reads TGTGCCAGCAGCCTATGGACAGGGGATGGCTACACCTTC. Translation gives CASSLWTGDGYTF.

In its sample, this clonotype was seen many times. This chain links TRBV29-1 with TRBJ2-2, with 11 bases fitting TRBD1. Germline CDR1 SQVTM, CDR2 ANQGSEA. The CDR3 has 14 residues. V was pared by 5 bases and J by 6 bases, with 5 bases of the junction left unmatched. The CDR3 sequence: CSVPGQGDAGELFF. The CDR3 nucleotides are TGCAGCGTTCCGGGACAGGGGGACGCCGGGGAGCTGTTTTTT.

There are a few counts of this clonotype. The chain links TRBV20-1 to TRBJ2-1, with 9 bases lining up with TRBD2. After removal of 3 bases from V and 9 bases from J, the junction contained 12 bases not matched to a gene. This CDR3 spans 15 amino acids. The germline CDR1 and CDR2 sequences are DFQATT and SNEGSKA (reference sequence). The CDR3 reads CSASSAGGPLVEQFF. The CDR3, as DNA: TGCAGTGCTAGTAGTGCGGGAGGGCCTCTTGTTGAGCAGTTCTTC.

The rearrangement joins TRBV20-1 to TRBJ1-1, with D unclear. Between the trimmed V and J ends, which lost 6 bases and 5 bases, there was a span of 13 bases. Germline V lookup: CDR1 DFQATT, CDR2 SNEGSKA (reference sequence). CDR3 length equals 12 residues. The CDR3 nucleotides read TGCAGTGCCCCACGGCGGGTTACTGAAGCTTTCTTT. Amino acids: CSAPRRVTEAFF.

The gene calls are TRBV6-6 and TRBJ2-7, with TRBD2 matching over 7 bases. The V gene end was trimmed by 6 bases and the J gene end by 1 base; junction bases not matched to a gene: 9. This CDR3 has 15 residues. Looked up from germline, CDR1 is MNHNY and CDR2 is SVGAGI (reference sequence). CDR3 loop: CASRKTSAKSYEQYF. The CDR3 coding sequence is TGTGCCAGCAGGAAAACTAGCGCGAAGTCCTACGAGCAGTACTTC.

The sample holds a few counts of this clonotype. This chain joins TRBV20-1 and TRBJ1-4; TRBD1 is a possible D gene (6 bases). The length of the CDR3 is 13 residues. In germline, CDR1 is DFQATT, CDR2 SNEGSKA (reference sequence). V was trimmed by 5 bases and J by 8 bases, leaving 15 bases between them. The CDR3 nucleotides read TGCAGTGCTCCTGCGGACAGTGGCGAAAAACTGTTTTTT. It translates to CSAPADSGEKLFF.

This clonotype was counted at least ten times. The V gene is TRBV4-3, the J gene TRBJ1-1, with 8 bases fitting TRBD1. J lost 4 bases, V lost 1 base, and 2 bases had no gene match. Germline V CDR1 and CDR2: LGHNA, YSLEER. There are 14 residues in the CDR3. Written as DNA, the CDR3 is TGCGCCAGCAGCCAAGTCCAGGGGGCCACTGAAGCTTTCTTT. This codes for CASSQVQGATEAFF.

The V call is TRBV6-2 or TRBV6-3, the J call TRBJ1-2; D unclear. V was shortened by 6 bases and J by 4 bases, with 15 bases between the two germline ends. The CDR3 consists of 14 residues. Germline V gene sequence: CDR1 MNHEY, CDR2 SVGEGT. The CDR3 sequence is CASSREPVTYGYTF. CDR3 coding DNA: TGTGCCAGCAGCCGGGAGCCGGTAACCTATGGCTACACCTTC.

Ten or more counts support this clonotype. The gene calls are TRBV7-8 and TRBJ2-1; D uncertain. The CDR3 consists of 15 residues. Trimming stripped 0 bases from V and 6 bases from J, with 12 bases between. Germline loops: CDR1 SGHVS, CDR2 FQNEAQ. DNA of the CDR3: TGTGCCAGCAGCTTAGCGCAAACAGCCCCCAATGAGCAGTTCTTC. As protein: CASSLAQTAPNEQFF.

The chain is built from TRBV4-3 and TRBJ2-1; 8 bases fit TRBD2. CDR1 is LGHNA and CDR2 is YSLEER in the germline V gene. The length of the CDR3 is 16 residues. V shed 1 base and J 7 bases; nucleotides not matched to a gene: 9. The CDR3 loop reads CASSQGAGATDNEQFF. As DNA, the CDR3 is TGCGCCAGCAGCCAAGGAGCGGGGGCGACGGATAATGAGCAGTTCTTC.

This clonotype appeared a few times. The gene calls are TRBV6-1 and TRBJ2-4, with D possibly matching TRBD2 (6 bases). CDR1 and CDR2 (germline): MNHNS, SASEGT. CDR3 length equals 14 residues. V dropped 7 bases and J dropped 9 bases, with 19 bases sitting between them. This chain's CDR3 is CASISRPAGIIQYF. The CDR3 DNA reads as TGTGCCAGCATCAGCCGCCCAGCGGGTATCATTCAGTACTTC.

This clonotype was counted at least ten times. The CDR3 sequence is CASSPRGPYEQYF. In nucleotides, the CDR3 is TGTGCCAGCAGCCCACGTGGACCCTACGAGCAGTACTTC. The V call is TRBV3-1, the J call TRBJ2-7; D is unclear. From germline, CDR1 is LGHDT and CDR2 YNNKEL (reference sequence). The CDR3 has 13 residues. V was pared by 4 bases and J by 2 bases, with 9 bases between.

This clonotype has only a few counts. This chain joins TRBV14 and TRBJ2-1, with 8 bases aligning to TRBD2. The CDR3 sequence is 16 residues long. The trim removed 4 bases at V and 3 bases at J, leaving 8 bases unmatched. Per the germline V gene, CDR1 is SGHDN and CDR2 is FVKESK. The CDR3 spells CASSPPGLDFYNEQFF. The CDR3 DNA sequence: TGTGCCAGCAGCCCCCCGGGACTAGATTTCTACAATGAGCAGTTCTTC.

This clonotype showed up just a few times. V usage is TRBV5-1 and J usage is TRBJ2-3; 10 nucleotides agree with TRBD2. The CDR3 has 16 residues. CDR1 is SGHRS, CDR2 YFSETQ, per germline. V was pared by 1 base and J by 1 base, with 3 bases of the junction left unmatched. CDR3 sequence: CASSLRAGGRTDTQYF. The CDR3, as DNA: TGCGCCAGCAGCTTGCGAGCGGGGGGGCGCACAGATACGCAGTATTTT.

Here the CDR3 reads CASSQGGTRASGNTIYF. CDR3 DNA sequence: TGTGCCAGCAGCCAAGGCGGTACCAGGGCCTCTGGAAACACCATATATTTT. V and J are TRBV4-2 and TRBJ1-3; D is perhaps TRBD1 (5 bases). This CDR3 has 17 amino acids. Germline CDR1 LGHNA, CDR2 YNFKEQ. V was trimmed by 1 base and J by 0 bases, leaving 13 bases between them.

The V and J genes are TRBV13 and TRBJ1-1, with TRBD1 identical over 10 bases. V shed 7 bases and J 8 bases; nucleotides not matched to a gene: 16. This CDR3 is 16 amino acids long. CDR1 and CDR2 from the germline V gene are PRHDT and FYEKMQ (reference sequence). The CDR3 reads CASNPGTGVMRGEAFF. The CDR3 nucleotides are TGTGCCAGCAACCCAGGGACAGGGGTGATGAGGGGGGAAGCTTTCTTT.

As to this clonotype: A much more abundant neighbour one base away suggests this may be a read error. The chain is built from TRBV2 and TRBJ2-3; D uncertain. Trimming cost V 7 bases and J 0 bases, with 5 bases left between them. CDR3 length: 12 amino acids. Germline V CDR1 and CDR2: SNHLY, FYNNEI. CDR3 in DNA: TGTGCCAGCATAGGGAGCACAGATACGCAGTATTTT. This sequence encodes CASIGSTDTQYF.

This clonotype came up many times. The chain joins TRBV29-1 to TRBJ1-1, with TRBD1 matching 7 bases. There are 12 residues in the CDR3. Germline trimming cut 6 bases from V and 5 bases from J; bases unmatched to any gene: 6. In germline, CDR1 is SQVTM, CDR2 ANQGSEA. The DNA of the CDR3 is TGCAGCGTAGGCCGGGACAGAACTGAAGCTTTCTTT. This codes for CSVGRDRTEAFF.

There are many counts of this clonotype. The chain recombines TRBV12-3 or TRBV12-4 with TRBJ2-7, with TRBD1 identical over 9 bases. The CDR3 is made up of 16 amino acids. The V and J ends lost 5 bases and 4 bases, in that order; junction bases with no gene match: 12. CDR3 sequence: CASSPNPGQGIYEQYF. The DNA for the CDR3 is TGTGCCAGCAGTCCTAACCCGGGACAGGGAATTTACGAGCAGTACTTC.

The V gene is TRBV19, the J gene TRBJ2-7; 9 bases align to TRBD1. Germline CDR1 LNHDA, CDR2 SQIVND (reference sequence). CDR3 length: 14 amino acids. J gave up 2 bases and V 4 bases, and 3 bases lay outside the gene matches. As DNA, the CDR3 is TGTGCCAGTAGTAGCGGGACAGGGACCTACGAGCAGTACTTC. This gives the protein CASSSGTGTYEQYF.

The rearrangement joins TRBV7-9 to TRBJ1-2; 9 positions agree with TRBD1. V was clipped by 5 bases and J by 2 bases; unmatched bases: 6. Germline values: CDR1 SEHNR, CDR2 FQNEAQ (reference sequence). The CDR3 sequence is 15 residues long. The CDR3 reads CASSPWDRVNYGYTF. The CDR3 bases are TGTGCCAGCAGCCCCTGGGACAGGGTCAACTATGGCTACACCTTC.